What follows describes a single T cell receptor beta chain. This sample is drawn from a study of blood T cell repertoires in COVID-19. Across the study: Acute and convalescent COVID-19 samples came from the United States, Italy and Spain. T cells, B-cell-depleted T cells, or PBMCs provided the cDNA or gDNA that served as material.

Sequenced by immunoSEQ multiplex PCR; TCRdb stores in-frame clones only, minus some. The table has more than 85,000 clones, approximately 91% seen once. Trimming cost V 7 bases and J 4 bases; bases outside gene matches: 12. This CDR3 spans 17 amino acids. From germline, CDR1 is SNHLY and CDR2 FYNNEI. The source material was peripheral blood. The rearrangement links TRBV2 to TRBJ1-4; 10 positions match TRBD1. This receptor was obtained from a man aged 18-30 years with acute or convalescent COVID-19. CDR3 nucleotides: TGTGCCAGCATAAGTGGGACAGGGGATATGAATAATGAAAAACTGTTTTTT. Translating gives CASISGTGDMNNEKLFF.